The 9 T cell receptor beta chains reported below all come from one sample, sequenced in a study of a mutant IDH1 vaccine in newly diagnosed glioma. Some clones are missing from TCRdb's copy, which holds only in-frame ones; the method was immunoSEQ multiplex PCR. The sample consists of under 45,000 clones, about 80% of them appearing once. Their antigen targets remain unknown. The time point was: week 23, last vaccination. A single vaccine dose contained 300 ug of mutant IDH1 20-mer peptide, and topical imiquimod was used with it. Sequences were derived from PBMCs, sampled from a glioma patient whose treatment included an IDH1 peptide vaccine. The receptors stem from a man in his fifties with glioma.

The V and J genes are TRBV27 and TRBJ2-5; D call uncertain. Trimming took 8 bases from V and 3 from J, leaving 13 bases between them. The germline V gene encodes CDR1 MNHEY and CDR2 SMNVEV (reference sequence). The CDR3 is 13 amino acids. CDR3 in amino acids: CASGPFTKETQYF. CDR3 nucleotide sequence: TGTGCCAGCGGACCATTCACCAAAGAGACCCAGTACTTC.

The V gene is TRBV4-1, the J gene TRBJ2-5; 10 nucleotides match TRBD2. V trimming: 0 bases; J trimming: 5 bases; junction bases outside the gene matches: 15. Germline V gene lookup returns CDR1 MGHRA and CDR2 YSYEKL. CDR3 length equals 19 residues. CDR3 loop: CASSQEVGPIAGGRETQYF. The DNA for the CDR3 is TGCGCCAGCAGCCAAGAAGTAGGTCCTATAGCGGGGGGCCGGGAGACCCAGTACTTC.

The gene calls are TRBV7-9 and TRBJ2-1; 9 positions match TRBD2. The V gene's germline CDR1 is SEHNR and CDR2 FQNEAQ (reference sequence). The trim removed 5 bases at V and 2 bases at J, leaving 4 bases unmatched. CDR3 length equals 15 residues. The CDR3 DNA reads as TGTGCCAGCAGCAGCGCTAGCGGGGCCTACAATGAGCAGTTCTTC. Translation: CASSSASGAYNEQFF.

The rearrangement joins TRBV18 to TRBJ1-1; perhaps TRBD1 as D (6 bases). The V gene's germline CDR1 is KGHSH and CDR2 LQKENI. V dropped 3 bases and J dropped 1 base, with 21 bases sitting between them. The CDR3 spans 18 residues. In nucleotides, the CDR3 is TGTGCCAGCTCACCTCCGATGGGGGTGGGGGCCAAGAACACTGAAGCTTTCTTT. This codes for CASSPPMGVGAKNTEAFF.

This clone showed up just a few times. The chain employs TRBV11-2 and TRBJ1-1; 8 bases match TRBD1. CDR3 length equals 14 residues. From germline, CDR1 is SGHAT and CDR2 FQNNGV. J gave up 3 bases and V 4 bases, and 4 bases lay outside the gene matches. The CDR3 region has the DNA TGTGCCAGCAGCTCAGACAGGGGCCACACTGAAGCTTTCTTT. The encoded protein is CASSSDRGHTEAFF.

The CDR3 region has the DNA TGTGCCAGCAGCGTACCGGGGACACAAGTTTCCTACGAGCAGTACTTC. This sequence encodes CASSVPGTQVSYEQYF. This chain joins TRBV9 and TRBJ2-7; a possible D gene is TRBD1 (6 bases). The CDR3 consists of 16 residues. V lost 1 base, J lost 1 base, and 15 bases lay in between. The germline V gene has CDR1 SGDLS and CDR2 YYNGEE. Based on the CDR3 plus reference TRBV9 and TRBJ2-7, the full variable domain is DSGVTQTPKHLITATGQRVTLRCSPRSGDLSVYWYQQSLDQGLQFLIQYYNGEERAKGNILERFSAQQFPDLHSELNLSSLELGDSALYFCASSVPGTQVSYEQYFGPGTRLTVT.

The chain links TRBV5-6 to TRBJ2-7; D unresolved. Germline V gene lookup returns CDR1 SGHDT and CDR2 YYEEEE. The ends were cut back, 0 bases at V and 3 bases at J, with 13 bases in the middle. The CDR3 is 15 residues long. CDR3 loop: CASSLALGVIYEQYF. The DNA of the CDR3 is TGTGCCAGCAGCTTGGCCTTAGGAGTGATCTACGAGCAGTACTTC.

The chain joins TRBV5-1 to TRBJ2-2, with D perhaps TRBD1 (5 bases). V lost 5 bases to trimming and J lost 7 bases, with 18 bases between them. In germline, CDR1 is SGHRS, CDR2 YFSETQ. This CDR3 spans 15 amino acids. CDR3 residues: CASSLDSLLGGELFF. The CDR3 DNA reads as TGCGCCAGCAGTCTCGACAGCCTCCTCGGCGGGGAGCTGTTTTTT.

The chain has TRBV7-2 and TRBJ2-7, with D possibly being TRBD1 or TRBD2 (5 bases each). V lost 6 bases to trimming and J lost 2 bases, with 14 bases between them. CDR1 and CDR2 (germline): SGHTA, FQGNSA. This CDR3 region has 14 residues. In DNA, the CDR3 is TGTGCCAGCAGTAGCCGGGACGGGACCTACGAGCAGTACTTC. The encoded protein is CASSSRDGTYEQYF.